This passage covers 19 T cell receptor beta chains from one sample sequenced in a study of blood T cells in healthy people across ages. The second PCR ran about 6 to 11 cycles with a sample-barcoded 5' primer and J-beta primers. TCRdb passed the 5' RACE reads through MiXCR, listing each CDR3 protein once. The sample includes hundreds of thousands of distinct CDR3 sequences, 58% of them seen just once. Sequencing was carried out using blood. The receptors were sampled from a man in his thirties or forties in good health.

The V call is TRBV20-1, the J call TRBJ1-4; D unclear. The CDR3 contains 15 residues. CDR1 DFQATT and CDR2 SNEGSKA come from the germline V gene (reference sequence). The V gene lost 0 bases and the J gene lost 0 bases, with 8 bases spanning the gap. For the CDR3, the DNA is TGCAGTGCTAGAGATTTCGGGGCAACTAATGAAAAACTGTTTTTT. Protein product: CSARDFGATNEKLFF.

This chain links TRBV20-1 with TRBJ2-1; TRBD1 matches 7 bases. V was clipped by 3 bases and J by 2 bases; unmatched bases: 7. Germline-derived CDR1 and CDR2 are DFQATT and SNEGSKA (reference sequence). CDR3 size: 15 residues. The CDR3 sequence: CSASGTGTAYNEQFF. The CDR3 region has the DNA TGCAGTGCTAGTGGAACCGGGACAGCCTACAATGAGCAGTTCTTC.

The sample holds a few counts of this clonotype. V and J are TRBV4-3 and TRBJ1-2; D may be TRBD1 (6 bases). The CDR3 is 14 amino acids. From germline, CDR1 is LGHNA and CDR2 YSLEER. Between the trimmed V and J ends, which lost 1 base and 6 bases, there was a span of 12 bases. CDR3 amino acids: CASSQGDKGDGYTF. The CDR3 DNA follows: TGCGCCAGCAGCCAAGGGGACAAGGGAGATGGCTACACCTTC.

The chain couples TRBV10-3 to TRBJ2-3; unclear D gene. Germline V gives CDR1 ENHRY, CDR2 SYGVKD. The CDR3 has 16 residues. Trimming removed 10 bases from V and 1 base from J, with 21 bases in between. The chain's CDR3 is CATFTATAARTDTQYF. CDR3 coding DNA: TGTGCCACCTTCACGGCGACCGCGGCGCGCACAGATACGCAGTATTTT.

The table lists this clonotype with a few counts. CDR3 coding DNA: TGCGCCAGCAGCCAAGGTACGGGAGGCTCCTACGAGCAGTACTTC. This sequence encodes CASSQGTGGSYEQYF. The chain links TRBV4-3 to TRBJ2-7, with TRBD2 matching 7 bases. CDR1 is LGHNA, CDR2 YSLEER, per germline. After removal of 1 base from V and 0 bases from J, the junction contained 3 bases not matched to a gene. CDR3 length: 15 amino acids.

The rearrangement links TRBV5-1 to TRBJ2-1; D is ambiguous. The CDR3 runs 13 residues. Trimming cost V 1 base and J 8 bases, with 10 bases left between them. Germline-derived CDR1 and CDR2 are SGHRS and YFSETQ. Here the CDR3 reads CASSLCSLDEQFF. CDR3 in DNA: TGCGCCAGCAGCTTGTGCAGCTTGGATGAGCAGTTCTTC.

The chain has TRBV7-9 and TRBJ1-2; D possibly corresponds to TRBD1 (5 bases). The CDR3 has 14 amino acids. Germline loops: CDR1 SEHNR, CDR2 FQNEAQ (reference sequence). V lost 1 base and J lost 4, with 10 bases in between. For the CDR3, the DNA is TGTGCCAGCAGCTTAGAAGGGGCCACCTATGGCTACACCTTC. Its protein product is CASSLEGATYGYTF.

In its sample, this clonotype was seen a few times. The chain combines TRBV7-9 with TRBJ2-7; TRBD1 might be the D (6 bases). Trimming pared 5 bases from V and 6 bases from J, leaving 17 bases between. This CDR3 is built from 14 residues. CDR1 is SEHNR and CDR2 is FQNEAQ in the germline V gene (reference sequence). The CDR3 reads CASSVGDMGSEQYF. The CDR3 nucleotides are TGTGCCAGCAGCGTAGGGGACATGGGATCCGAGCAGTACTTC.

The V gene is TRBV20-1, the J gene TRBJ2-1; D is possibly TRBD1 (6 bases). The germline CDR1 and CDR2 sequences are DFQATT and SNEGSKA (reference sequence). V was trimmed by 1 base and J by 2 bases, leaving 12 bases between them. The CDR3 loop spans 15 amino acids. This CDR3 reads CSARVSGAPYNEQFF. The CDR3 DNA reads as TGCAGTGCTAGAGTCTCAGGGGCGCCCTACAATGAGCAGTTCTTC.

The genes are TRBV27 and TRBJ2-3; possibly TRBD2 for D (5 bases). The V gene lost 8 bases and the J gene lost 2 bases, with 20 bases spanning the gap. In germline, CDR1 is MNHEY, CDR2 SMNVEV (reference sequence). The CDR3 is 16 amino acids. The CDR3 loop is CASPIPPGTFTDTQYF. The CDR3 DNA reads TGTGCCAGCCCGATTCCCCCGGGAACATTCACAGATACGCAGTATTTT.

The V gene is TRBV4-3, the J gene TRBJ1-2; D unresolved. The V gene lost 0 bases and the J gene lost 4 bases, with 9 bases spanning the gap. This CDR3 spans 14 amino acids. The germline V gene has CDR1 LGHNA and CDR2 YSLEER. The CDR3 spells CASSQDSSLYGYTF. The CDR3 DNA sequence: TGCGCCAGCAGCCAAGATTCGAGCCTCTATGGCTACACCTTC.

V usage is TRBV28 and J usage is TRBJ2-7; 10 bases agree with TRBD1. The V and J ends lost 8 bases and 0 bases, in that order; junction bases with no gene match: 4. This CDR3 spans 14 amino acids. Germline CDR1 and CDR2: MDHEN and SYDVKM. CDR3 sequence (DNA): TGTGCCAGCCGACAGGGGGCGAGCTCCTACGAGCAGTACTTC. This sequence encodes CASRQGASSYEQYF. Based on the CDR3 plus reference TRBV28 and TRBJ2-7, the full variable domain is DVKVTQSSRYLVKRTGEKVFLECVQDMDHENMFWYRQDPGLGLRLIYFSYDVKMKEKGDIPEGYSVSREKKERFSLILESASTNQTSMYLCASRQGASSYEQYFGPGTRLTVT.

This clonotype was counted once. The V and J genes are TRBV7-9 and TRBJ2-5; TRBD1 agrees at 8 bases. The germline V gene has CDR1 SEHNR and CDR2 FQNEAQ (reference sequence). This CDR3 spans 14 amino acids. The junction had 6 bases not matched to a gene; V was cut back by 5 bases and J by 4 bases. The CDR3 DNA reads TGTGCCAGCAGCAAACCGGGACAGGTAGAGACCCAGTACTTC. Amino acids: CASSKPGQVETQYF.

The gene calls are TRBV7-9 and TRBJ2-1; 10 bases fit TRBD2. With 4 bases clipped from V and 9 bases from J, the junction kept 6 bases outside the gene matches. The CDR3 runs 14 residues. Per germline, CDR1 SEHNR and CDR2 FQNEAQ (reference sequence). In DNA, the CDR3 is TGTGCCAGCAGCTCTGCCGGGACTAGCGTTGAGCAGTTCTTC. Translating gives CASSSAGTSVEQFF.

The V call is TRBV4-3, the J call TRBJ1-4; 7 bases align to TRBD1. V was pared by 4 bases and J by 6 bases, with 11 bases of the junction left unmatched. Germline lookup yields CDR1 LGHNA and CDR2 YSLEER. This CDR3 has 16 amino acids. The CDR3 region has the DNA TGCGCCAGCAGCCTCGGGGCGGAGGGGGCATATGAAAAACTGTTTTTT. Protein: CASSLGAEGAYEKLFF.

This sequence joins TRBV29-1 and TRBJ2-1, with TRBD2 matching 7 bases. J was trimmed by 0 bases and V by 3 bases; bases with no gene match: 2. The CDR3 covers 14 residues. Germline V gives CDR1 SQVTM, CDR2 ANQGSEA. CDR3 coding DNA: TGCAGCGTTGATGGCGGGAGCTCCTACAATGAGCAGTTCTTC. Translating gives CSVDGGSSYNEQFF.

The chain joins TRBV27 to TRBJ2-7; D not certain. The CDR3 spans 11 residues. Looked up from germline, CDR1 is MNHEY and CDR2 is SMNVEV (reference sequence). V lost 6 bases, J lost 7 bases, and 10 bases lay in between. DNA of the CDR3: TGTGCCAGCAGGCATTTCAGGGAGCAGTACTTC. Translation gives CASRHFREQYF.

For the CDR3, the DNA is TGTGCCAGCAGCGCTGGGACAGGGTCGGATGGTGAGCAGTTCTTC. Translation: CASSAGTGSDGEQFF. The rearrangement links TRBV9 to TRBJ2-1; TRBD1 aligns across 9 bases. Germline trimming cut 3 bases from V and 9 bases from J; bases unmatched to any gene: 10. The CDR3 runs 15 residues. Germline V gene sequence: CDR1 SGDLS, CDR2 YYNGEE.

The gene calls are TRBV18 and TRBJ2-7, with 8 bases identical to TRBD2. Germline assignment: CDR1 KGHSH and CDR2 LQKENI. V lost 5 bases and J lost 0; bases outside the gene matches: 9. CDR3 length: 16 amino acids. DNA of the CDR3: TGTGCCAGCTCATCGGGGGGGAAGGAAAGCTCCTACGAGCAGTACTTC. Amino acids: CASSSGGKESSYEQYF.